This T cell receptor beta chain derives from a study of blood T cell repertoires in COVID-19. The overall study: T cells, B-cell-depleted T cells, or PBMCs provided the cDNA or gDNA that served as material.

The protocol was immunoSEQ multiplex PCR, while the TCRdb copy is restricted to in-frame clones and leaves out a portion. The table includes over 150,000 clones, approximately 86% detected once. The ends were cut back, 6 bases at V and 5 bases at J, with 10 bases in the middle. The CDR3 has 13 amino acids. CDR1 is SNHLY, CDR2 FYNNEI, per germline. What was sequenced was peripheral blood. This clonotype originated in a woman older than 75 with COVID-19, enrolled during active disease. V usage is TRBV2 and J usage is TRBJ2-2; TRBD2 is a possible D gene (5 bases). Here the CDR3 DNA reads TGTGCCAGCAGCTTCCGGGAAACCGGGGAGCTGTTTTTT. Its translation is CASSFRETGELFF.